These 31 T cell receptor beta chains originate from one sample sequenced in a study of blood T cells in healthy people across ages. Then a second PCR, running roughly 7 to 12 cycles, was carried out with a sample-barcoded 5' primer and a J-beta primer mix. MiXCR was run by TCRdb on the 5' RACE reads, yielding one entry per CDR3 protein. The data show 1.5 million to 2 million distinct CDR3 sequences, roughly 27% seen once. Sequencing used blood. The receptors were gathered from a woman in her 30s in good health.

This clonotype was seen a handful of times. This rearrangement joins TRBV4-1 to TRBJ2-1, with TRBD2 matching 9 bases. The CDR3 is 20 residues long. Germline V gene sequence: CDR1 MGHRA, CDR2 YSYEKL. The ends lost 0 bases at V and 4 bases at J; junction bases unmatched: 16. The CDR3 sequence: CASSQDGKSWLAGRYNEQFF. DNA for the CDR3: TGCGCCAGCAGCCAAGATGGGAAGAGTTGGCTAGCGGGGAGATACAATGAGCAGTTCTTC.

Only a few counts were recorded for this clonotype. The V and J genes are TRBV20-1 and TRBJ2-1, with D maybe TRBD2 (5 bases). The end of the DNA is better explained by TRBJ2-7, so the J call may be wrong. This CDR3 is 15 amino acids long. Per germline, CDR1 DFQATT and CDR2 SNEGSKA (reference sequence). The CDR3 nucleotides are TGCAGTGCTAGAGGGACTCTTAGCTCCTACAATGAGCAGTACTTC. Encoded protein: CSARGTLSSYNEQYF.

This clonotype was counted at least ten times. This chain connects TRBV5-1 to TRBJ2-1; D is possibly TRBD2 (5 bases). Trimming took off 6 bases at V and 1 base at J, with 14 bases between the two ends. CDR3 size: 15 residues. Germline V gene data show CDR1 as SGHRS and CDR2 as YFSETQ. The CDR3 DNA reads as TGCGCCAGCAAAGTAACCAGGACTTCCTACAATGAGCAGTTCTTC. This encodes CASKVTRTSYNEQFF. The full variable domain, in which reference TRBV5-1 and TRBJ2-1 provide the parts outside the CDR3, is KAGVTQTPRYLIKTRGQQVTLSCSPISGHRSVSWYQQTPGQGLQFLFEYFSETQRNKGNFPGRFSGRQFSNSRSEMNVSTLELGDSALYLCASKVTRTSYNEQFFGPGTRLTVL.

At least ten counts were recorded for this clonotype. This chain joins TRBV4-1 and TRBJ2-7, with 7 bases that match TRBD1. With 2 bases clipped from V and 2 bases from J, the junction kept 3 bases outside the gene matches. Per the germline V gene, CDR1 is MGHRA and CDR2 is YSYEKL. This CDR3 comprises 14 residues. The CDR3 bases are TGCGCCAGCAGCCAAAGGACAGGACCCTACGAGCAGTACTTC. Its translation is CASSQRTGPYEQYF.

This clonotype was recorded at least ten times. The chain has TRBV9 and TRBJ2-1; D is uncertain. Germline V gene data show CDR1 as SGDLS and CDR2 as YYNGEE. The CDR3 length is 13 residues. V lost 0 bases and J lost 7, with 8 bases in between. The CDR3 sequence: CASSVAARNEQFF. The CDR3 DNA reads as TGTGCCAGCAGCGTAGCCGCGAGAAATGAGCAGTTCTTC.

This clonotype occurred a few times. The chain is built from TRBV7-2 and TRBJ2-1; 12 nucleotides line up with TRBD2. The CDR3 is made up of 18 amino acids. In germline, CDR1 is SGHTA, CDR2 FQGNSA. Germline trimming cut 2 bases from V and 10 bases from J; bases unmatched to any gene: 15. As DNA, the CDR3 is TGTGCCAGCAGCTTATTCGGGGCAGCTAGCGGGAGGGCCCGGGAGCAGTTCTTC. This encodes CASSLFGAASGRAREQFF.

Only a few counts were recorded for this clonotype. The genes are TRBV5-1 and TRBJ2-3; 8 nucleotides line up with TRBD1. Trimming took 4 bases from V and 4 from J; bases not matched to a gene: 8. The germline V gene encodes CDR1 SGHRS and CDR2 YFSETQ. The CDR3 consists of 15 residues. CDR3 nucleotides: TGCGCCAGCAGCGGTACCACAGGGGGTCCAGATACGCAGTATTTT. Protein: CASSGTTGGPDTQYF.

V usage is TRBV10-3 and J usage is TRBJ2-7, with D possibly TRBD2 on 5 matching bases. Germline CDR1 ENHRY, CDR2 SYGVKD. V lost 2 bases to trimming and J lost 4 bases, with 12 bases between them. The CDR3 is made up of 14 amino acids. CDR3 in amino acids: CAISETSPGYEQYF. As DNA, the CDR3 is TGTGCCATCAGTGAGACCTCTCCGGGGTACGAGCAGTACTTC.

This chain links TRBV29-1 with TRBJ1-5; D unclear. Between the trimmed V and J ends, which lost 7 bases and 6 bases, there was a span of 19 bases. CDR3 length: 14 residues. Germline assignment: CDR1 SQVTM and CDR2 ANQGSEA. The CDR3 coding sequence is TGCAGCGCCTCTGGAGAGCGCGAGGGTCAGCCCCAGCATTTT. Translated, it gives CSASGEREGQPQHF.

V is TRBV4-3 and J is TRBJ2-3; D is perhaps TRBD1 or TRBD2 (5 bases each). The length of the CDR3 is 15 residues. Germline V gives CDR1 LGHNA, CDR2 YSLEER. V shed 4 bases and J shed 3 bases, with 14 bases lying between them. The CDR3 is CASSLDWGGTDTQYF. CDR3 nucleotides: TGCGCCAGCAGCCTCGACTGGGGCGGGACAGATACGCAGTATTTT.

The V gene is TRBV5-6, the J gene TRBJ2-7, with 10 nucleotides matching TRBD2. The CDR3 contains 16 residues. The germline V gene has CDR1 SGHDT and CDR2 YYEEEE. The V and J ends lost 4 bases and 7 bases, in that order; junction bases with no gene match: 14. The CDR3 sequence: CASSALGLAGAGEQYF. DNA for the CDR3: TGTGCCAGCAGCGCCCTTGGGCTAGCGGGAGCGGGGGAGCAGTACTTC.

This sequence joins TRBV7-3 and TRBJ2-3, with 14 bases lining up with TRBD2. The trim removed 1 base at V and 5 bases at J, leaving 5 bases unmatched. Germline CDR1 and CDR2: SGHTA and FQGTGA. CDR3 length: 17 amino acids. Here the CDR3 DNA reads TGTGCCAGCAGCTTAATGACTAGCGGGGGGGCCGGAGATACGCAGTATTTT. Encoded protein: CASSLMTSGGAGDTQYF.

Comment on this clonotype: The junction does not match germline at one end; this may be a read error. The chain recombines TRBV2 with TRBJ2-6; tentatively, D is TRBD1 (6 bases). Germline V gene sequence: CDR1 SNHLY, CDR2 FYNNEI. The CDR3 totals 14 residues. The chain's CDR3 is CASSYRAGANVRTF. As DNA, the CDR3 is TGTGCCAGCAGTTACAGGGCTGGGGCCAACGTCCGGACTTTC.

This clonotype was seen more than once but under ten times. J is TRBJ1-1 and V is TRBV12-3 or TRBV12-4; D unclear. The CDR3 consists of 12 residues. V lost 1 base, J lost 11 bases, and 11 bases lay in between. The CDR3 spells CASSLGGFYAFF. DNA of the CDR3: TGTGCCAGCAGTTTAGGAGGGTTTTATGCTTTCTTT.

This clonotype has just a few counts. The V gene is TRBV2, the J gene TRBJ1-6, with D possibly TRBD1 on 6 matching bases. The V gene's germline CDR1 is SNHLY and CDR2 FYNNEI. This CDR3 contains 16 residues. V lost 6 bases to trimming and J lost 7 bases, with 19 bases between them. CDR3 loop: CASRGIGGRKNSPLHF. The CDR3 coding sequence is TGTGCCAGCAGGGGGATTGGGGGGCGCAAGAATTCACCCCTCCACTTT.

The chain combines TRBV24-1 with TRBJ2-3; 8 nucleotides align to TRBD2. Germline V CDR1 and CDR2: KGHDR, SFDVKD. CDR3 length equals 16 residues. J was trimmed by 2 bases and V by 1 base; bases with no gene match: 4. The CDR3 nucleotides read TGTGCCACCAGTGATTTTCAGCGGGGGAACACAGATACGCAGTATTTT. Translating it yields CATSDFQRGNTDTQYF.

This clonotype has just a few counts. This sequence joins TRBV4-1 and TRBJ1-1; D uncertain. Germline CDR1 MGHRA, CDR2 YSYEKL. The V end lost 0 bases, the J end lost 1 base, and 9 bases lay between the germline ends. The CDR3 is 15 residues long. The CDR3 region has the DNA TGCGCCAGCAGCCAAGATGGTACATGGAACACTGAAGCTTTCTTT. This codes for CASSQDGTWNTEAFF.

In its sample, this clonotype was seen a few times. The CDR3 DNA sequence: TGCAGTAGCGTCCGGGCGGAGAAGGGCCCCTACGAGCAGTACTTC. This translates into CSSVRAEKGPYEQYF. The chain joins TRBV20-1 to TRBJ2-7; no reliable D call. From germline, CDR1 is DFQATT and CDR2 SNEGSKA (reference sequence). V lost 8 bases and J lost 2, with 22 bases in between. The CDR3 is 15 amino acids.

This clonotype was seen only once. A much larger clone is a single base away; this may be a read error. J is TRBJ2-7 and V is TRBV20-1; unclear D gene. The ends were cut back, 3 bases at V and 5 bases at J, with 14 bases in the middle. The CDR3 totals 13 residues. Germline-derived CDR1 and CDR2 are DFQATT and SNEGSKA (reference sequence). This CDR3 is CSASQCHIDEQYF. The DNA for the CDR3 is TGCAGTGCTAGCCAGTGCCATATCGACGAGCAGTACTTC.

The V call is TRBV7-2, the J call TRBJ2-7; 12 nucleotides line up with TRBD1. The CDR3 is made up of 17 amino acids. Trimming cost V 4 bases and J 6 bases; bases outside gene matches: 13. Germline loops: CDR1 SGHTA, CDR2 FQGNSA. CDR3 sequence reads: CASSSTGTGGAIREQYF. The CDR3 DNA reads as TGTGCCAGCAGCTCAACCGGGACAGGGGGCGCAATCCGCGAGCAGTACTTC.

In regard to this clonotype: A much more abundant neighbour one base away suggests this may be a read error. The gene calls are TRBV6-5 and TRBJ2-3, with D hard to call. This CDR3 has 14 amino acids. Germline CDR1 is MNHEY and CDR2 is SVGAGI. This chain's CDR3 is CASRIVILADTQDF. CDR3 nucleotide sequence: TGTGCCAGCAGGATTGTAATTTTGGCAGATACGCAGGATTTT.

The chain links TRBV7-2 to TRBJ2-7, with 11 bases lining up with TRBD1. This CDR3 has 15 amino acids. Germline assignment: CDR1 SGHTA and CDR2 FQGNSA. With 3 bases clipped from V and 7 bases from J, the junction kept 8 bases outside the gene matches. The CDR3 sequence is CASSFSGTGGGEQYF. As DNA, the CDR3 is TGTGCCAGCAGCTTCTCCGGGACAGGGGGTGGGGAGCAGTACTTC.

Of note for this clonotype: A much larger clone lies one base from this, so it may be a read error. The rearrangement joins TRBV6-4 to TRBJ2-1; 7 nucleotides match TRBD1. This CDR3 has 13 residues. Germline CDR1 MRHNA, CDR2 SNTAGT. The CDR3 DNA is TGTGCCAGCAGTGAACAGGGGATGGGTGAGCGGTTCTTC. This sequence encodes CASSEQGMGERFF.

A few counts support this clonotype. The chain employs TRBV4-3 and TRBJ2-6, with 7 bases aligning to TRBD2. CDR3 length equals 17 residues. The V and J ends lost 1 base and 2 bases, in that order; junction bases with no gene match: 5. The V gene's germline CDR1 is LGHNA and CDR2 YSLEER. For the CDR3, the DNA is TGCGCCAGCAGCCAAGGAGGGGAGGGGACTGGGGCCAACGTCCTGACTTTC. It translates to CASSQGGEGTGANVLTF.

The chain uses TRBV13 and TRBJ2-7, with 13 bases aligning to TRBD2. From germline, CDR1 is PRHDT and CDR2 FYEKMQ (reference sequence). CDR3 length equals 21 residues. V dropped 5 bases and J dropped 0; count of bases not matched to a gene: 19. In DNA form, the CDR3 reads TGTGCCAGCAGCCTGGGGGCCCAACCGGGACTAGCGGGGAGCAGCTCCTACGAGCAGTACTTC. It codes for CASSLGAQPGLAGSSSYEQYF.

The CDR3 DNA sequence: TGTGCCTGGCCTGGTTTGGCGGACAGAGCCAAAAACATTCAGTACTTC. It yields the protein CAWPGLADRAKNIQYF. V and J are TRBV30 and TRBJ2-4, with D tentatively TRBD1 (6 bases). Germline V gene lookup returns CDR1 GTSNPN and CDR2 SVGIG (reference sequence). Trimming took off 5 bases at V and 0 bases at J, with 17 bases between the two ends. This CDR3 region has 16 residues.

This clonotype occurred many times. This chain uses TRBV20-1 with TRBJ1-2, with a possible D match to TRBD1 (6 bases). V shed 1 base and J shed 2 bases, with 8 bases lying between them. The length of the CDR3 is 13 residues. The germline gives CDR1 DFQATT, CDR2 SNEGSKA (reference sequence). CDR3 nucleotides: TGCAGTGCTAGAGTTGACAGGAACTATGGCTACACCTTC. The encoded protein is CSARVDRNYGYTF.

The chain carries TRBV2 and TRBJ1-2, with D perhaps matching TRBD1 (5 bases). V was shortened by 4 bases and J by 8 bases, with 14 bases between the two germline ends. CDR3 length: 13 residues. Germline V lookup: CDR1 SNHLY, CDR2 FYNNEI. This CDR3 reads CASSALQVEGYTF. In nucleotides, the CDR3 is TGTGCCAGCAGTGCTCTACAGGTAGAAGGCTACACCTTC.

This clonotype has only a few counts. The rearrangement links TRBV6-6 to TRBJ2-5; 9 bases align to TRBD2. The CDR3 sequence is 15 residues long. The trim removed 2 bases at V and 3 bases at J, leaving 4 bases unmatched. CDR1 and CDR2 (germline): MNHNY, SVGAGI (reference sequence). CDR3 protein: CASSYKTSGKETQYF. CDR3 sequence (DNA): TGTGCCAGCAGTTACAAGACTAGCGGTAAAGAGACCCAGTACTTC.

The gene calls are TRBV11-2 and TRBJ2-7; 8 bases fit TRBD1. The ends lost 2 bases at V and 1 base at J; junction bases unmatched: 4. Germline loops: CDR1 SGHAT, CDR2 FQNNGV. This CDR3 contains 15 residues. Here the CDR3 reads CASSLTGGFSYEQYF. CDR3 coding DNA: TGTGCCAGCAGCTTAACAGGGGGTTTTTCCTACGAGCAGTACTTC.

This clonotype came up a few times. J is TRBJ1-1 and V is TRBV20-1; a possible D gene is TRBD1 (5 bases). CDR3 length: 15 amino acids. The germline V gene has CDR1 DFQATT and CDR2 SNEGSKA (reference sequence). Here the CDR3 reads CSGRPEGRSTTEAFF. The DNA for the CDR3 is TGCAGCGGCCGTCCGGAGGGGAGGTCGACCACTGAAGCTTTCTTT.